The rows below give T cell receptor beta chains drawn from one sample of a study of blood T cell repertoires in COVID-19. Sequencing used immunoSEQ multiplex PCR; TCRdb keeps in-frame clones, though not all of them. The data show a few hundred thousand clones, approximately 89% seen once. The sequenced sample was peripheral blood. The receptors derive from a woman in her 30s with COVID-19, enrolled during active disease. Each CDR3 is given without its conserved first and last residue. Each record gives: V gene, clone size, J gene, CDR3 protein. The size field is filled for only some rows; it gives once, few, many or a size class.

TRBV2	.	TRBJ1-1	ASSGTSANTEAF
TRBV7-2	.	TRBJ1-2	ASSPGTVGYGYT
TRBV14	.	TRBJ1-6	ASSDRDKDVSPLH
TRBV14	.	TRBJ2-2	ASSLDGLAGGPLDTGELF
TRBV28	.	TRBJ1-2	ATLSFRDRGKDYGYT
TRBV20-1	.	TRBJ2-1	SASGSPGGPYNEQF
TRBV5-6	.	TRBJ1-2	ASSLDREYNYGYT
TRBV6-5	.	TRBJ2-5	ASSPWGDETQY
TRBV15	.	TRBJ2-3	ATSRDRDTFWATQY
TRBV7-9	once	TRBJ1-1	ASSLGQGKVGTEAF
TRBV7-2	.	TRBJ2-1	ASRVDYGGAYNEQF
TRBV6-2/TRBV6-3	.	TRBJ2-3	ASSYTTGTVTDTQY
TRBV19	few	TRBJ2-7	ASSQEGISYEQY
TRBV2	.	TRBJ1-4	ASREQGEKLF
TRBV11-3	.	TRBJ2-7	ASSLGPREQY
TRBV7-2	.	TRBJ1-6	ASSQGQRPTPLH
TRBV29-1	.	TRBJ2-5	SVGTSGDRLQETQY
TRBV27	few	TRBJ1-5	ASSLTGFGNQPQH
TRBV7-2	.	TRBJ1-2	ASSRRSGQAYGYT
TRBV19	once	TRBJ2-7	ASSTTGTFSYEQY
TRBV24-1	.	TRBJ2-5	ATSDLGLAGTETQY
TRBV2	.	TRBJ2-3	ASSVDVAGALLDTQY
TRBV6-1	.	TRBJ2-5	ASSESGGRFVTQY
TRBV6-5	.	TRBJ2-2	ASPGTSGARGELF
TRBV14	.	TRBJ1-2	ASSQGDYGYT
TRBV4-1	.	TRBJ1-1	ASSQADTEAF
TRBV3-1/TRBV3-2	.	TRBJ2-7	ASSPLDRETYEQY
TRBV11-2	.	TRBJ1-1	ASIRLGGTEAF
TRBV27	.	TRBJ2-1	ASSLFAGPSYNEQF
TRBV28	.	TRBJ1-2	ASSPDRVRGYT
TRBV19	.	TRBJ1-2	ASSISGASSYGYT
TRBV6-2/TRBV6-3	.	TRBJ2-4	ASSWGLAGLAKNIQY
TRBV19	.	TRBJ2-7	ATQGRDRAAYEQY
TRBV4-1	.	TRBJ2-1	ASSRAGENEQF
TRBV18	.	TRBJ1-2	ASSPGPGIGGYT
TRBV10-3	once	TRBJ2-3	ATGLAGGPGTQY
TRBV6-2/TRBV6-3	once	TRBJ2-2	ASSFPRRLNTGELF
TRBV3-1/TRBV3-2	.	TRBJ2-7	ASSLRSSGYEQY
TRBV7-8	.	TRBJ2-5	ASSVHPSGAAGETQY
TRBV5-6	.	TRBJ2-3	ASSFGVRLDSTDTQY
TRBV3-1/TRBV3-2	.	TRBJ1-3	ASSQARASGNTIY
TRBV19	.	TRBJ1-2	ASSIGDWGTPKSVDGYT
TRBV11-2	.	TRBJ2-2	ASIPPLTRTGELF
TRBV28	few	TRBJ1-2	ASNLFGTGGENPDGYT
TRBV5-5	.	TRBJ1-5	ASSFGVDQPQH
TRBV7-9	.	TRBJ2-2	ASSLAVLAGDLSTGELF
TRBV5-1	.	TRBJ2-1	ASSSGTGGFNEQF
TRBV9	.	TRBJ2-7	ASSVGTGATYEQY
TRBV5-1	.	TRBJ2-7	ASSHTGVPYEQY
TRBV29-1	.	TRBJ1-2	SVEGETGGAGPYGYT
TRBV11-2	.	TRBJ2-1	ASSLVLRGEQF
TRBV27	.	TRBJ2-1	ASSVGAEPDYNEQF
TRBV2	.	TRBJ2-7	ASSEGVDSSYEQY